The T cell receptor (beta chain) under discussion was sequenced for a study of response to subunit inactivated influenza vaccine. The CDR3 runs to 17 residues. J gave up 0 bases and V 6 bases, and 9 bases lay outside the gene matches. Germline V CDR1 and CDR2: MDHEN, SYDVKM. From the RT-PCR reads, TCRdb called clonotypes with MiXCR, one entry per CDR3 protein. The sample carries some 850,000 distinct CDR3 sequences, 15% to 20% recorded once. Worth noting for this clonotype: The antigen is not known.

Study-wide points: Each seasonal flu vaccination may recruit only limited new T cells, authors suggested.

This receptor was identified in a man aged 45-65 years who received an inactivated influenza vaccine. The chain uses TRBV28 and TRBJ2-1, with 9 bases lining up with TRBD2. Sequenced here: PBMCs from blood, sampled 5 days after vaccination. CDR3 sequence: CASSLLPSGNSYNEQFF. The CDR3 region has the DNA TGTGCCAGCAGCCTCCTGCCTAGCGGGAACTCCTACAATGAGCAGTTCTTC.